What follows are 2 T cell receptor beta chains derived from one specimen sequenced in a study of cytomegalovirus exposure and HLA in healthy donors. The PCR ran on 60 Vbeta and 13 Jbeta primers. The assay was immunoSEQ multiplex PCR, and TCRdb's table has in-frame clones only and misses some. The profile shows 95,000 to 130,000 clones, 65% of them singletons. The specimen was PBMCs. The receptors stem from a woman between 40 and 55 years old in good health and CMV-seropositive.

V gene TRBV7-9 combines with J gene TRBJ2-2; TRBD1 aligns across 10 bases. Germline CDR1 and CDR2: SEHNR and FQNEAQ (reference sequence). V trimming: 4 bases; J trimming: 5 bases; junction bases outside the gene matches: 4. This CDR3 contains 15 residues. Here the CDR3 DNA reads TGTGCCAGCAGCTCCGGGACAGGGGTGACCGGGGAGCTGTTTTTT. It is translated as CASSSGTGVTGELFF.

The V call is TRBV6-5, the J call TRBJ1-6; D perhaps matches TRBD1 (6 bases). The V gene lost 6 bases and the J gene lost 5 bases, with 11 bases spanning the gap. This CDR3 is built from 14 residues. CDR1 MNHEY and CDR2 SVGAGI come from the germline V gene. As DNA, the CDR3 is TGTGCCAGCAGGCAGGGGTCCGATAATTCACCCCTCCACTTT. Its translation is CASRQGSDNSPLHF.